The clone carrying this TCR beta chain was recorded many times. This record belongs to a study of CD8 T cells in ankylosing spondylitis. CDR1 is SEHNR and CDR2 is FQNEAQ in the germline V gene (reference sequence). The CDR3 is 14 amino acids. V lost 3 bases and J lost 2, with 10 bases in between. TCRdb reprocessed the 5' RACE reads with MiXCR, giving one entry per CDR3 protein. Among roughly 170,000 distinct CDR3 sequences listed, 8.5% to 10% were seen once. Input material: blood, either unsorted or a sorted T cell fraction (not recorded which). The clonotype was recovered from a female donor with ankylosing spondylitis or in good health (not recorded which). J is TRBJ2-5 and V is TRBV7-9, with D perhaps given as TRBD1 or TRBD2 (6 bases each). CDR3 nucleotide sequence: TGTGCCAGCAGCTTGACAGGAGGGCAAGAGACCCAGTACTTC. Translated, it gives CASSLTGGQETQYF.